The text below deals with one TCR beta chain. The data originate from a study of blood T cells in healthy people across ages. The second PCR ran 7 to 11 cycles with a sample-barcoded 5' primer and J-beta primers. TCRdb called the 5' RACE reads again in MiXCR, with one record for every CDR3 protein. The profile shows more than 600,000 distinct CDR3 sequences, 25% of them singletons. Germline CDR1 and CDR2: SQVTM and ANQGSEA. CDR3 length equals 16 residues. These data also featured in a second study, about T cells of mothers and their children.

This TCR derives from a boy aged 10-17 years in good health. The V gene is TRBV29-1, the J gene TRBJ2-5; D remains ambiguous. The DNA matches TRBJ2-1 better at its end, which makes the J call doubtful. Input material: blood. The CDR3: CSVSITGPQRPDEQFF. CDR3 sequence (DNA): TGCAGCGTTTCTATAACCGGGCCTCAACGTCCCGATGAGCAGTTCTTC.